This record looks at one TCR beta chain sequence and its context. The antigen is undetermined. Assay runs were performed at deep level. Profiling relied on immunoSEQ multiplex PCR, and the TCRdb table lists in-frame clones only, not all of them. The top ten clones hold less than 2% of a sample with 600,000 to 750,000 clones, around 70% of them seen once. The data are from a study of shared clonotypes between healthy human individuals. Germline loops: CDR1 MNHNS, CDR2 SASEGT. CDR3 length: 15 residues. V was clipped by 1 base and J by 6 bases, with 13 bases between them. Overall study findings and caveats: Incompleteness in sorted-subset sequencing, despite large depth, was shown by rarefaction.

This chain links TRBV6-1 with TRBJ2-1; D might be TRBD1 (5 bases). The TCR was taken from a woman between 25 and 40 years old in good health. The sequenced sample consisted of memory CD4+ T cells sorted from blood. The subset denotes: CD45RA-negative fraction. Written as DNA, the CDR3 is TGTGCCAGCAGTGAAGTTGCAGGGCAGAGCAATGAGCAGTTCTTC. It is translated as CASSEVAGQSNEQFF.